This T cell receptor beta chain came from a study of T cells after yellow fever vaccination. Only a few counts were recorded for this clonotype. TCRdb fed the 5' RACE reads into MiXCR, producing one record per CDR3 protein. The top ten clones hold around 15% of a sample with around 550,000 distinct CDR3 sequences, 15% to 20% of them seen once. V lost 2 bases and J 7 bases, leaving 14 bases between the germline ends. There are 15 residues in the CDR3. Germline V gives CDR1 SGHAT, CDR2 FQNNGV. The chain links TRBV11-2 to TRBJ2-2; the D is unclear. The specimen comprised PBMCs, sampled 15 days after the yellow fever booster vaccination. The TCR sequence derives from a man in his thirties or forties who received the YFV17D yellow fever vaccine. The CDR3 region has the DNA TGTGCCAGCAGCTTAAAACTACCCAGTGTCGGGGAGCTGTTTTTT. This gives the protein CASSLKLPSVGELFF.